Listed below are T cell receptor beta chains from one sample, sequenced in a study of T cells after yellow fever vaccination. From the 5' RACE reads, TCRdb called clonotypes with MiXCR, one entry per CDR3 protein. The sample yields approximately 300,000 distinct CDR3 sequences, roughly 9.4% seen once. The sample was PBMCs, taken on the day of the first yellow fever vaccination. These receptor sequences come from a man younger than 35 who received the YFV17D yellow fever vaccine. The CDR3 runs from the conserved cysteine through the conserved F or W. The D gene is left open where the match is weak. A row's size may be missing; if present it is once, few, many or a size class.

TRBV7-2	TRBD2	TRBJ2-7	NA	CASSLGLAGDSYEQYF	TGTGCCAGCAGCTTGGGCCTAGCGGGGGACTCCTACGAGCAGTACTTC
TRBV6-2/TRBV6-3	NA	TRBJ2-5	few	CASSYSLQQETQYF	TGTGCCAGCAGTTACTCCCTCCAACAAGAGACCCAGTACTTC
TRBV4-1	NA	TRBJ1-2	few	CASSRMGYYGYTF	TGCGCCAGCAGCCGAATGGGCTACTATGGCTACACCTTC
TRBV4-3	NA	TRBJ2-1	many	CASSQARAGEQFF	TGCGCCAGCAGCCAAGCAAGGGCAGGGGAGCAGTTCTTC
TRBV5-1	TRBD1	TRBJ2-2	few	CASSSGQGVSGELFF	TGCGCCAGCAGCTCCGGACAGGGGGTCTCCGGGGAGCTGTTTTTT
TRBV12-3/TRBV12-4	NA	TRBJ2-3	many	CASSFDFSTDTQYF	TGTGCCAGCAGTTTTGACTTTAGCACAGATACGCAGTATTTT
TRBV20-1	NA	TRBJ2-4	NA	CSANGLAKNIQYF	TGCAGTGCTAATGGACTAGCCAAAAACATTCAGTACTTC
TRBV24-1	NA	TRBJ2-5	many	CATEDGYGETQYF	TGTGCCACCGAGGACGGCTATGGGGAGACCCAGTACTTC
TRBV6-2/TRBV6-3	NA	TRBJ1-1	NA	CASSYQGGTEAFF	TGTGCCAGCAGTTACCAGGGAGGCACTGAAGCTTTCTTT
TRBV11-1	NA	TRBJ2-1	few	CASSSGGVTYNEQFF	TGTGCCAGCAGCTCAGGAGGAGTAACCTACAATGAGCAGTTCTTC
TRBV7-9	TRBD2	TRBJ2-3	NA	CASVTGTSGGAADTQYF	TGTGCCAGCGTCACCGGGACTAGCGGGGGGGCCGCAGATACGCAGTATTTT
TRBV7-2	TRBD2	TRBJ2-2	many	CASNFQRGVNTGELFF	TGTGCCAGCAACTTCCAACGGGGGGTGAACACCGGGGAGCTGTTTTTT
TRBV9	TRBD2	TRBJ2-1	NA	CASSRTGLGHNEQFF	TGTGCCAGCAGCCGAACGGGACTAGGGCACAATGAGCAGTTCTTC